This T cell receptor beta chain was obtained from a study of Ad26.COV2.S vaccination and SARS-CoV-2 variants. Study-level results: It was reported that spike-specific CD8+ and CD4+ T cell responses were substantially broad after vaccination. Quantification of TCR breadth and depth may have yielded underestimates of total T cell responses.

Comment on this clone: The antigen is not known.

The germline gives CDR1 SGHVS, CDR2 FNYEAQ. The CDR3 runs 13 residues. V dropped 5 bases and J dropped 10 bases, with 15 bases sitting between them. The treatment: 15 to 20 received Ad26.COV2.S at low or high dose, single or two shots; 5 received placebo; per-sample allocation not given. Material that was analyzed had been drawn on day 63 after the first vaccine or placebo injection. The repertoire was sequenced with immunoSEQ multiplex PCR; TCRdb's copy has only in-frame clones and lacks some. The table has some 500,000 clones, 89% seen once. Sample: peripheral blood, taken in a trial of Ad26.COV2.S vaccine versus placebo. This chain links TRBV7-6 with TRBJ2-1, with a weak D call TRBD2 (5 bases). The sequence derives from a person aged 18 to 59 who received the Ad26.COV2.S COVID-19 vaccine or a placebo. CDR3 nucleotide sequence: TGTGCCAGCAGCGTGACGGGCCCGGGGGAGCAGTTCTTC. This sequence encodes CASSVTGPGEQFF.